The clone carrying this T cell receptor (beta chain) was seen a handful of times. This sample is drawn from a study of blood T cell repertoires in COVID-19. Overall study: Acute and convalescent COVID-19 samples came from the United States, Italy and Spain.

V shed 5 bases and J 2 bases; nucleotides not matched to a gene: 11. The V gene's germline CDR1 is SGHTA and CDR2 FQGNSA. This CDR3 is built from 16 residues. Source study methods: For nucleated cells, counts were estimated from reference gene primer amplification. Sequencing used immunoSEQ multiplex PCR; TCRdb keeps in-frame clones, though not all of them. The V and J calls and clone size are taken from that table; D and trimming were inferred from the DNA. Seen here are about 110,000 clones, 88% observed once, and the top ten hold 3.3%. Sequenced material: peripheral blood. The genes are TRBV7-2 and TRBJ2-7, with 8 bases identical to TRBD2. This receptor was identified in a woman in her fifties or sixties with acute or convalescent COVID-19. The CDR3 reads CASSLGVAGLAYEQYF. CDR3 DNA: TGTGCCAGCAGCCTCGGGGTAGCGGGGCTCGCCTACGAGCAGTACTTC.